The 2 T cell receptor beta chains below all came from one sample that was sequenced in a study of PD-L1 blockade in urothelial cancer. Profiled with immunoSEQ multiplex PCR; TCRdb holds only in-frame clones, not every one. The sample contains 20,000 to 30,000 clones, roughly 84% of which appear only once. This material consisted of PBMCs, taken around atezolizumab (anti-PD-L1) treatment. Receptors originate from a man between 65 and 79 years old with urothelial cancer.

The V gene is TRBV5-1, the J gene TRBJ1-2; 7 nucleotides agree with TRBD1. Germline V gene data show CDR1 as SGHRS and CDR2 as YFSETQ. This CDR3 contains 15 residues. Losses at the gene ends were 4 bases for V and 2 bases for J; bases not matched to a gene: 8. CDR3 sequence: CASSATGDPNYGYTF. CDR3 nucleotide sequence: TGCGCCAGCAGCGCCACAGGGGACCCCAACTATGGCTACACCTTC.

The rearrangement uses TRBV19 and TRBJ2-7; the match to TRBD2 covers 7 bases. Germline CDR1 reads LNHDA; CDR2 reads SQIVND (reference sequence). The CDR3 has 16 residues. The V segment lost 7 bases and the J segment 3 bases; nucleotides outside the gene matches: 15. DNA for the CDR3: TGTGCCAGTACCCCCGGCCCAGCGGGGAGTATCTACGAGCAGTACTTC. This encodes CASTPGPAGSIYEQYF.